These T cell receptor beta chains were read from a single sample in a study of T cells after yellow fever vaccination. TCRdb re-derived calls from the 5' RACE reads in MiXCR, one entry per CDR3 protein. The top ten hold roughly 28% of the sample, which has 45,000 to 75,000 distinct CDR3 sequences, around 6.2% seen once. This sample comprised PBMCs, either bulk or a sorted T-cell subset (CD4+, CD8+, memory, or dextramer-sorted; not recorded which), obtained on the day of the yellow fever booster vaccination. The receptors were sampled from a man aged 18 to 29 who received the YFV17D yellow fever vaccine. Each CDR3 is given with its conserved first and last residue. D genes are given only for firm matches. Where a row states a size, it is once, few, many or the class of an expanded clone; other rows omit it.

d_gene: NA
abundance: many
v_gene: TRBV27
j_gene: TRBJ2-2
CDR3nt: TGTGCCAGCAGTTTGGAGGTGTACACCGGGGAGCTGTTTTTT
CDR3aa: CASSLEVYTGELFF

d_gene: NA
abundance: many
v_gene: TRBV7-9
j_gene: TRBJ2-5
CDR3nt: TGTGCCAGCAGCTTTGGTTGGGGCGCCGAGACCCAGTACTTC
CDR3aa: CASSFGWGAETQYF

d_gene: NA
abundance: few
v_gene: TRBV5-1
j_gene: TRBJ2-1
CDR3nt: TGCGCCAGCAGCTTGTCGCCGGGGACCTACAATGAGCAGTTCTTC
CDR3aa: CASSLSPGTYNEQFF

d_gene: NA
abundance: many
v_gene: TRBV6-2/TRBV6-3
j_gene: TRBJ1-2
CDR3nt: TGTGCCAGCGGGGACGGCTATGGCTACACCTTC
CDR3aa: CASGDGYGYTF

d_gene: TRBD2
abundance: once
v_gene: TRBV4-3
j_gene: TRBJ2-2
CDR3nt: TGCGCCAGCAGCCAAGATCCGGTTTATGTGACAGCGGGGGATAGCACCGGGGAGCTGTTTTTT
CDR3aa: CASSQDPVYVTAGDSTGELFF

d_gene: NA
abundance: NA
v_gene: TRBV11-2
j_gene: TRBJ2-1
CDR3nt: TGTGCCAGCAGCTTCCGACTAGAGGGGATTGGTAATGAGCAGTTCTTC
CDR3aa: CASSFRLEGIGNEQFF

d_gene: NA
abundance: NA
v_gene: TRBV20-1
j_gene: TRBJ2-3
CDR3nt: TGCAGTGCCACAGGCACAGATACGCAGTATTTT
CDR3aa: CSATGTDTQYF

d_gene: NA
abundance: many
v_gene: TRBV3-1
j_gene: TRBJ1-6
CDR3nt: TGTGCCAGCAGCTACGGGTACGCGAATTCACCCCTCCACTTT
CDR3aa: CASSYGYANSPLHF

d_gene: TRBD1
abundance: many
v_gene: TRBV7-3
j_gene: TRBJ1-4
CDR3nt: TGTGCCAGCAGTTCGGACAGGGATGAAAAACTGTTTTTT
CDR3aa: CASSSDRDEKLFF

d_gene: NA
abundance: NA
v_gene: TRBV5-1
j_gene: TRBJ2-1
CDR3nt: TGCGCCAGCAGCGAAGGGGACACCGATCGGACGCACTTC
CDR3aa: CASSEGDTDRTHF

d_gene: TRBD2
abundance: many
v_gene: TRBV7-2
j_gene: TRBJ2-5
CDR3nt: TGTGCCAGCAGCTTAGCACGAGCGGGGGGGAGGGAGACCCAGTACTTC
CDR3aa: CASSLARAGGRETQYF

d_gene: NA
abundance: few
v_gene: TRBV7-2
j_gene: TRBJ2-3
CDR3nt: TGTGCCAGCAGCTTGAACCCTAGCAGGGTGGGCCGAGACACAGATACGCAGTATTTT
CDR3aa: CASSLNPSRVGRDTDTQYF

d_gene: TRBD2
abundance: many
v_gene: TRBV12-5
j_gene: TRBJ2-1
CDR3nt: TGTGCTAGTGGTTTGGTACAAGCGGGGGCTACCTACAATGAGCAGTTCTTC
CDR3aa: CASGLVQAGATYNEQFF

d_gene: NA
abundance: many
v_gene: TRBV29-1
j_gene: TRBJ1-1
CDR3nt: TGCAGCGTTGTCCCCTCCACTGAAGCTTTCTTT
CDR3aa: CSVVPSTEAFF

d_gene: NA
abundance: many
v_gene: TRBV4-3
j_gene: TRBJ2-1
CDR3nt: TGCGCCAGCAGCCAAGCGGGGGGCCCGTATGAGCAGTTCTTC
CDR3aa: CASSQAGGPYEQFF

d_gene: TRBD1
abundance: few
v_gene: TRBV4-2
j_gene: TRBJ1-4
CDR3nt: TGTGCCAGCAGCCAACCAGGGGCTCCGGGACAGCATAATGAAAAACTGTTTTTT
CDR3aa: CASSQPGAPGQHNEKLFF

d_gene: NA
abundance: many
v_gene: TRBV7-9
j_gene: TRBJ1-1
CDR3nt: TGTGCCAGCAGCCCGACAGGTCGGAACACTGAAGCTTTCTTT
CDR3aa: CASSPTGRNTEAFF

d_gene: NA
abundance: NA
v_gene: TRBV7-3
j_gene: TRBJ1-1
CDR3nt: TGTGCCAGCAGCTTAAGAGCAGGGAACACTGAAGCTTTCTTT
CDR3aa: CASSLRAGNTEAFF

d_gene: TRBD2
abundance: many
v_gene: TRBV20-1
j_gene: TRBJ2-4
CDR3nt: TGCAGTGCTAGGAGTAGCGGGGGGCTAGGCAAAAACATTCAGTACTTC
CDR3aa: CSARSSGGLGKNIQYF

d_gene: TRBD1
abundance: many
v_gene: TRBV7-9
j_gene: TRBJ1-2
CDR3nt: TGTGCCAGCAGCACCCGGGACAGGGGCGGACACACCTTC
CDR3aa: CASSTRDRGGHTF

d_gene: NA
abundance: many
v_gene: TRBV11-2
j_gene: TRBJ2-4
CDR3nt: TGTGCCAGCAGCTCCTCTACCATTCAGTACTTC
CDR3aa: CASSSSTIQYF

d_gene: NA
abundance: NA
v_gene: TRBV18
j_gene: TRBJ2-5
CDR3nt: TGTGCCAGCTCACCGTCCATTTCGGCAAGAGAGACCCAGTACTTC
CDR3aa: CASSPSISARETQYF

d_gene: NA
abundance: NA
v_gene: TRBV4-3
j_gene: TRBJ2-1
CDR3nt: TGCGCCAGCAGCCAAGGGGCAATTTACAATGAGCAGTTCTTC
CDR3aa: CASSQGAIYNEQFF

d_gene: NA
abundance: many
v_gene: TRBV10-3
j_gene: TRBJ2-7
CDR3nt: TGTGCCATCAGAGAACAGGGACTCGAGCAGTACTTC
CDR3aa: CAIREQGLEQYF

d_gene: NA
abundance: few
v_gene: TRBV7-9
j_gene: TRBJ2-3
CDR3nt: TGTGCCAGCAGCTTATTCGCGGGTAGCACAGATACGCAGTATTTT
CDR3aa: CASSLFAGSTDTQYF

d_gene: TRBD1
abundance: many
v_gene: TRBV7-9
j_gene: TRBJ2-3
CDR3nt: TGTGCCAGCAGCCCGGGACAGGGGGCTGGAGATACGCAGTATTTT
CDR3aa: CASSPGQGAGDTQYF

d_gene: NA
abundance: many
v_gene: TRBV6-5
j_gene: TRBJ2-3
CDR3nt: TGTGCCAGCAGTGCTCAGGGAACTAGCACAGATACGCAGTATTTT
CDR3aa: CASSAQGTSTDTQYF

d_gene: TRBD1
abundance: many
v_gene: TRBV5-1
j_gene: TRBJ1-6
CDR3nt: TGCGCCAGCAGCTCGTTGGGACAGGGGGCAGGTAATTCACCCCTCCACTTT
CDR3aa: CASSSLGQGAGNSPLHF

d_gene: TRBD2
abundance: NA
v_gene: TRBV5-4
j_gene: TRBJ2-5
CDR3nt: TGTGCCAGCAGCGCTAGCGGGGGGGGGCTACAAGAGACCCAGTACTTC
CDR3aa: CASSASGGGLQETQYF

d_gene: NA
abundance: NA
v_gene: TRBV3-1
j_gene: TRBJ2-7
CDR3nt: TGTGCCAGCAGCCAAACCGGGACATACCGATCCTACGAGCAGTACTTC
CDR3aa: CASSQTGTYRSYEQYF

d_gene: NA
abundance: many
v_gene: TRBV7-2
j_gene: TRBJ1-1
CDR3nt: TGTGCCAGCAGCTTCAGGGGTTCTGAAGCTTTCTTT
CDR3aa: CASSFRGSEAFF

d_gene: TRBD2
abundance: once
v_gene: TRBV3-1
j_gene: TRBJ2-3
CDR3nt: TGTGCCAGCAGCCAACCCGGGACTATCACAGATACGCAGTATTTT
CDR3aa: CASSQPGTITDTQYF

d_gene: TRBD1
abundance: NA
v_gene: TRBV18
j_gene: TRBJ2-1
CDR3nt: TGTGCCAGCTCACCACTTTCCGGGACAGGGATAGGCAATGAGCAGTTCTTC
CDR3aa: CASSPLSGTGIGNEQFF

d_gene: TRBD2
abundance: few
v_gene: TRBV5-1
j_gene: TRBJ2-1
CDR3nt: TGCGCCAGCAGCCCGCGGGGGGGCTGGAATGAGCAGTTCTTC
CDR3aa: CASSPRGGWNEQFF

d_gene: TRBD2
abundance: few
v_gene: TRBV4-1
j_gene: TRBJ2-1
CDR3nt: TGCGCCAGCAGCCATTTCCTAGCGGGGGGTAACAATGAGCAGTTCTTC
CDR3aa: CASSHFLAGGNNEQFF

d_gene: NA
abundance: NA
v_gene: TRBV6-1
j_gene: TRBJ1-1
CDR3nt: TGTGCCAGCAGTGGGCGGGAGGGGAGGACTGAAGCTTTCTTT
CDR3aa: CASSGREGRTEAFF

d_gene: TRBD1
abundance: NA
v_gene: TRBV5-4
j_gene: TRBJ1-6
CDR3nt: TGTGCCAGCAGCTTAGAAAACAGGGGATATTCACCCCTCCACTTT
CDR3aa: CASSLENRGYSPLHF

d_gene: NA
abundance: many
v_gene: TRBV7-9
j_gene: TRBJ2-3
CDR3nt: TGTGCCAGCAGCTCCCCCACACGGTACCCCACGGGTACGCAGTATTTT
CDR3aa: CASSSPTRYPTGTQYF

d_gene: NA
abundance: NA
v_gene: TRBV18
j_gene: TRBJ2-7
CDR3nt: TGTGCCAGCTCACCGACCATTCAATCCTTAACCTACGAGCAGTACTTC
CDR3aa: CASSPTIQSLTYEQYF

d_gene: NA
abundance: many
v_gene: TRBV28
j_gene: TRBJ1-5
CDR3nt: TGTGCCAGCAGTTCAGAGGGGCAGCCCCAGCATTTT
CDR3aa: CASSSEGQPQHF

d_gene: TRBD1
abundance: NA
v_gene: TRBV27
j_gene: TRBJ2-3
CDR3nt: TGTGCCAGCAGTACGAGGACAGGAGGCACAGATACGCAGTATTTT
CDR3aa: CASSTRTGGTDTQYF

d_gene: TRBD2
abundance: NA
v_gene: TRBV2
j_gene: TRBJ2-7
CDR3nt: TGTGCCAGCCGGAGACTAGCGAAATACTACGAGCAGTACTTC
CDR3aa: CASRRLAKYYEQYF